The clone carrying this T cell receptor beta chain has at least ten counts. The antigen remains unidentified. The V gene end was trimmed by 5 bases and the J gene end by 6 bases; junction bases not matched to a gene: 18. CDR1 SGHVS and CDR2 FQNEAQ come from the germline V gene. This CDR3 has 18 residues. The data were obtained in a study of human T cells and chemical hapten exposure. Turning to the study itself: Affected patients, primarily female, had alopecia areata, totalis or universalis.

The time point: patch test 1, 2 weeks after DPC sensitization. Treatment denoted: therapeutic diphenylcyclopropenone sensitization with weekly scalp DPC. The library tagged individual cDNA molecules with unique molecular identifiers. TCRdb used MiXCR to reprocess the RACE reads, holding one entry per CDR3 protein. The sample carries 150,000 to 200,000 distinct CDR3 sequences, approximately 15% recorded once. Study outcomes and limitations: Expanded TCRs made up significantly more big CDR3 similarity clusters than controls did.

V gene TRBV7-8 combines with J gene TRBJ2-3; TRBD2 aligns across 9 bases. Sequenced here: whole blood, sampled in connection with sensitization to the hapten diphenylcyclopropenone (DPC). The TCR originated in a woman between 25 and 40 years old with alopecia areata. Some clones in this sample may be carry-over from other donors' samples. The CDR3 protein is CASSPSLRLAGISDTQYF. The CDR3 nucleotides read TGTGCCAGCAGCCCTAGCTTGAGGCTAGCGGGGATTAGCGATACGCAGTATTTT.